This T cell receptor beta chain came from a study of post-analysis software for immune sequencing data. Study details: The disease courses covered relapsing-remitting, secondary progressive and progressive-relapsing multiple sclerosis. General study findings and limits: About 5 TRBV segments (TRBV5-6, TRBV5-1 and TRBV20-1 among them) occurred more frequently in patients than in controls.

For this clonotype: Its antigen is unidentified.

The authors incorporated unique molecular identifiers into the TCR beta cDNA libraries. TCRdb re-called the PCR reads with MiXCR, one entry per CDR3 protein. The data contain about 770,000 distinct CDR3 sequences, 35% to 55% of them singletons. This CDR3 is 14 amino acids long. The ends were cut back, 2 bases at V and 11 bases at J, with 18 bases in the middle. CDR1 is MNHEY and CDR2 is SVGAGI in the germline V gene. What was sequenced was blood. The receptor's source is a girl between 10 and 17 years old with multiple sclerosis. The rearrangement links TRBV6-5 to TRBJ2-5; D possibly corresponds to TRBD1 (6 bases). The CDR3 reads CASSYAQGYREQYF. The DNA of the CDR3 is TGTGCCAGCAGTTACGCTCAGGGGTACAGGGAGCAGTACTTC.